These 20 T cell receptor beta chains were all obtained from the same sample, sequenced in a study of cytomegalovirus exposure and HLA in healthy donors. The study ran its PCR with 60 Vbeta and 13 Jbeta primers. Assay used: immunoSEQ multiplex PCR; TCRdb lists only in-frame clones, some missing. This table has around 71,000 clones, roughly 65% appearing once. Sequencing was carried out using PBMCs. The source of these receptors is a male donor in good health and CMV-seropositive.

Of note for this clone: One end of the junction does not line up with germline, which may come from a read error. The genes are TRBV7-9 and TRBJ2-2; D ambiguous. The CDR3 loop spans 12 amino acids. Germline V gene data show CDR1 as SEHNR and CDR2 as FQNEAQ (reference sequence). This CDR3 is CSSSSLTGELFF. The CDR3 region has the DNA TGTTCCAGCAGCTCCCTGACCGGGGAGCTGTTTTTT.

V usage is TRBV7-2 and J usage is TRBJ2-2; 8 bases line up with TRBD2. Germline lookup yields CDR1 SGHTA and CDR2 FQGNSA. V trimming: 4 bases; J trimming: 5 bases; junction bases outside the gene matches: 9. The CDR3 is made up of 16 amino acids. CDR3 bases: TGTGCCAGCAGCTCCTCCCGGGGGGGTGGGACCGGGGAGCTGTTTTTT. It is translated as CASSSSRGGGTGELFF.

The gene calls are TRBV19 and TRBJ2-1; 13 bases line up with TRBD2. The CDR3 has 16 amino acids. J was trimmed by 7 bases and V by 3 bases; bases with no gene match: 6. Germline CDR1 LNHDA, CDR2 SQIVND (reference sequence). The CDR3 sequence is CASSISTTSGRNEQFF. The CDR3 DNA reads TGTGCCAGTAGTATCAGTACGACTAGCGGGAGGAATGAGCAGTTCTTC.

This sequence joins TRBV7-2 and TRBJ2-7; D is uncertain. V was clipped by 2 bases and J by 3 bases, with 11 bases between them. Germline V gives CDR1 SGHTA, CDR2 FQGNSA. This CDR3 has 14 residues. The CDR3 DNA follows: TGTGCCAGCAGCTTATCCCGAAGGAGCTACGAGCAGTACTTC. Its protein product is CASSLSRRSYEQYF.

This clone was counted a single time. This rearrangement joins TRBV6-1 to TRBJ1-2, with D tentatively TRBD1 (6 bases). The CDR3 is made up of 16 amino acids. Germline-derived CDR1 and CDR2 are MNHNS and SASEGT. V gave up 4 bases and J gave up 0 bases, with 15 bases separating them. CDR3: CASSARTASTNYGYTF. The CDR3 nucleotides read TGTGCCAGCAGTGCTCGGACAGCCTCCACTAACTATGGCTACACCTTC.

The CDR3 DNA follows: TGTGCCAGCACTACAGACCCGGGGTCACCCCTCCACTTT. Encoded protein: CASTTDPGSPLHF. This chain joins TRBV6-5 and TRBJ1-6; D is undetermined. The CDR3 totals 13 residues. Germline-derived CDR1 and CDR2 are MNHEY and SVGAGI. Trimming removed 7 bases from V and 10 bases from J, with 14 bases in between.

The V and J genes are TRBV7-9 and TRBJ2-4; unclear D gene. Germline CDR1 reads SEHNR; CDR2 reads FQNEAQ (reference sequence). The CDR3 covers 11 residues. V was shortened by 8 bases and J by 3 bases, with 5 bases between the two germline ends. This CDR3 reads CASGSKNIQYF. DNA for the CDR3: TGTGCCAGCGGCAGCAAAAACATTCAGTACTTC.

The chain carries TRBV7-9 and TRBJ1-5; 11 bases match TRBD1. V dropped 3 bases and J dropped 0; count of bases not matched to a gene: 4. CDR3 size: 17 residues. CDR1 SEHNR and CDR2 FQNEAQ come from the germline V gene (reference sequence). The DNA for the CDR3 is TGTGCCAGCAGCTTGGGACAGGGGGTTTATAGCAATCAGCCCCAGCATTTT. Protein: CASSLGQGVYSNQPQHF.

V gene TRBV5-1 combines with J gene TRBJ2-7, with unresolved D. V lost 1 base to trimming and J lost 0 bases, with 8 bases between them. The CDR3 is made up of 14 amino acids. Germline-derived CDR1 and CDR2 are SGHRS and YFSETQ. The CDR3 reads CASSLSWSSYEQYF. In nucleotides, the CDR3 is TGCGCCAGCAGCTTGTCGTGGAGCTCCTACGAGCAGTACTTC.

The chain is built from TRBV2 and TRBJ1-4, with no clear D. There are 13 residues in the CDR3. V was cut by 4 bases and J by 1 base, with 4 bases left in between. CDR1 and CDR2 (germline): SNHLY, FYNNEI. The CDR3 bases are TGTGCCAGCAGTGGTAGAACTAATGAAAAACTGTTTTTT. Its translation is CASSGRTNEKLFF. The whole variable domain, remainder taken from reference TRBV2 and TRBJ1-4, is EPEVTQTPSHQVTQMGQEVILRCVPISNHLYFYWYRQILGQKVEFLVSFYNNEISEKSEIFDDQFSVERPDGSNFTLKIRSTKLEDSAMYFCASSGRTNEKLFFGSGTQLSVL.

This chain uses TRBV6-5 with TRBJ2-7, with D unclear. From germline, CDR1 is MNHEY and CDR2 SVGAGI. Trimming took 0 bases from V and 2 from J, leaving 11 bases between them. The CDR3 length is 15 residues. CDR3 in amino acids: CASSYSSTVAYEQYF. The CDR3, as DNA: TGTGCCAGCAGTTACTCGTCAACTGTTGCCTACGAGCAGTACTTC.

The V call is TRBV2, the J call TRBJ2-3; 11 nucleotides line up with TRBD2. Germline values: CDR1 SNHLY, CDR2 FYNNEI. V lost 11 bases to trimming and J lost 1 base; unmatched junction nucleotides: 11. This CDR3 region has 16 residues. This CDR3 is CAGSTGSGGGTDTQYF. Written as DNA, the CDR3 is TGTGCCGGTAGCACAGGTAGCGGGGGGGGCACAGATACGCAGTATTTT.

The chain carries TRBV10-1 and TRBJ2-7; D ambiguous. Trimming removed 3 bases at V and 4 bases at J, with 7 bases between. This CDR3 is 12 amino acids long. Germline V gene sequence: CDR1 WNHNN, CDR2 SYGVQD (reference sequence). The CDR3 spells CASSDQVYEQYF. In nucleotides, the CDR3 is TGCGCCAGCAGTGATCAGGTATACGAGCAGTACTTC.

This clone was found a few times. CDR3 DNA sequence: TGTGCCAGCAGCCTAGGGGTAGGAGCCCTGCGCCACGAGCAGTACTTC. Amino acids: CASSLGVGALRHEQYF. The V call is TRBV7-8, the J call TRBJ2-7; D perhaps matches TRBD1 (5 bases). The V gene's germline CDR1 is SGHVS and CDR2 FQNEAQ. CDR3 length equals 16 residues. Trimming shortened V by 5 bases and J by 5 bases, and 22 bases separated the two germline ends.

This clone has a handful of counts. The J gene is TRBJ2-1, the V gene TRBV6-1; possibly TRBD1 for D (6 bases). Trimming stripped 4 bases from V and 4 bases from J, with 20 bases between. The CDR3 spans 17 residues. The germline CDR1 and CDR2 sequences are MNHNS and SASEGT. The CDR3 DNA sequence: TGTGCCAGCAGTGCTTACGCAGGACAGTTTGAGTACAATGAGCAGTTCTTC. Translating gives CASSAYAGQFEYNEQFF.

The V gene is TRBV7-2, the J gene TRBJ2-2, with TRBD2 identical over 7 bases. The CDR3 has 13 residues. J gave up 6 bases and V 5 bases, and 3 bases lay outside the gene matches. Germline lookup yields CDR1 SGHTA and CDR2 FQGNSA. The CDR3 loop is CASSQGLAGELFF. CDR3 DNA: TGTGCCAGCAGCCAAGGACTAGCCGGGGAGCTGTTTTTT.

The rearrangement joins TRBV6-1 to TRBJ1-4, with D uncertain. The CDR3 totals 14 residues. The V and J ends lost 3 bases and 0 bases respectively, with 5 bases between them. Germline values: CDR1 MNHNS, CDR2 SASEGT. The CDR3 coding sequence is TGTGCCAGCAGTGACCCAACAACTAATGAAAAACTGTTTTTT. It translates to CASSDPTTNEKLFF.

This chain connects TRBV2 to TRBJ2-1; D not resolved. V lost 9 bases to trimming and J lost 0 bases, with 12 bases between them. This CDR3 is built from 14 residues. In germline, CDR1 is SNHLY, CDR2 FYNNEI. CDR3 residues: CASNMVSSYNEQFF. CDR3 nucleotides: TGTGCCAGTAATATGGTTAGCTCCTACAATGAGCAGTTCTTC.

The V call is TRBV4-3, the J call TRBJ1-2; TRBD1 matches at 7 bases. CDR1 and CDR2 from the germline V gene are LGHNA and YSLEER. Losses at the gene ends were 2 bases for V and 5 bases for J; bases not matched to a gene: 11. This CDR3 has 16 residues. CDR3 amino acids: CASSQKIPATGYGYTF. CDR3 sequence (DNA): TGCGCCAGCAGCCAAAAGATCCCCGCGACAGGGTATGGCTACACCTTC.

V is TRBV7-7 and J is TRBJ2-1; 9 bases line up with TRBD2. V was clipped by 1 base and J by 9 bases; unmatched bases: 10. The V gene's germline CDR1 is SSHAT and CDR2 FNYEAQ (reference sequence). This CDR3 spans 16 amino acids. The CDR3 spells CASSLGRAGGPGEQFF. The CDR3 DNA reads TGTGCCAGCAGCTTAGGTAGGGCGGGAGGGCCCGGTGAGCAGTTCTTC.